The entry below gives a single T cell receptor beta chain sequence along with its context. TCRdb's table, derived via immunoSEQ multiplex PCR, lists solely in-frame clones and lacks some. The table has about 130,000 clones, about 92% seen once. This record belongs to a study of control samples from healthy donors and cancer patients. The receptor was derived from a man aged 50 to 60 with head and neck cancer. Input material: PBMCs.

The CDR3 spells CASSLQGNTEAFF. CDR3 nucleotides: TGTGCCAGCAGCTTGCAGGGGAACACTGAAGCTTTCTTT. J is TRBJ1-1 and V is TRBV7-3; D might be TRBD1 (5 bases). Germline values: CDR1 SGHTA, CDR2 FQGTGA. The CDR3 extends over 13 amino acids. Trimming cost V 3 bases and J 1 base, with 6 bases left between them.